A single sample gave rise to the 22 T cell receptor beta chains below, sequenced in a study of regulatory T cells in long-lasting Graves disease. Relying on iRepertoire HTBI primers and Arm-PCR of CDR3 regions, the team built TCR beta libraries. MiXCR, run by TCRdb on the multiplex PCR reads, gives a single entry per CDR3 protein. The profile covers roughly 500,000 distinct CDR3 sequences, with 13% appearing a single time and roughly a tenth taken by the ten largest. Sample time point: newly diagnosed GD, antithyroid drugs for less than 3 months. From PBMCs, RNA was extracted and then used to make the TCR library. The data were also submitted as part of a second study, on T cells in Graves' hyperthyroidism and ophthalmopathy.

The sequencing here drew on peripheral blood mononuclear cells (PBMCs), taken at new diagnosis, from a patient treated with antithyroid drugs. These receptors were collected from a man aged 30 to 39 with Graves disease.

This clonotype was seen many times. The rearrangement links TRBV2 to TRBJ1-1; 9 positions agree with TRBD1. V trimming: 6 bases; J trimming: 1 base; junction bases outside the gene matches: 3. CDR1 and CDR2 from the germline V gene are SNHLY and FYNNEI. This CDR3 region has 14 residues. This CDR3 is CASRTGQGNTEAFF. CDR3 DNA sequence: TGTGCCAGCAGGACGGGACAGGGGAACACTGAAGCTTTCTTT.

This clonotype showed up many times. V and J are TRBV3-1 and TRBJ2-7; D is ambiguous. In germline, CDR1 is LGHDT, CDR2 YNNKEL (reference sequence). V dropped 0 bases and J dropped 5 bases, with 8 bases sitting between them. The CDR3 covers 13 residues. The CDR3 coding sequence is TGTGCCAGCAGCCAAGACCCCTGGGACGAGCAGTACTTC. This codes for CASSQDPWDEQYF.

A few counts support this clonotype. A much larger clone lies a single base off, so this may be a read error. The rearrangement uses TRBV29-1 and TRBJ2-3; the D gene is possibly TRBD2 (6 bases). V was trimmed by 2 bases and J by 6 bases, leaving 12 bases between them. Germline assignment: CDR1 SQVTM and CDR2 ANQGSEA. There are 13 residues in the CDR3. Here the CDR3 DNA reads TGCAGCGTTGAACCTCCGGGAGACGATACGCAGTATTTT. Its protein is CSVEPPGDDTQYF.

This clonotype was seen at least ten times. The chain carries TRBV24-1 and TRBJ2-3; TRBD2 aligns across 8 bases. Germline trimming cut 3 bases from V and 0 bases from J; bases unmatched to any gene: 4. From germline, CDR1 is KGHDR and CDR2 SFDVKD. This CDR3 spans 16 amino acids. The CDR3 spells CATSDPLAESTDTQYF. The CDR3 region has the DNA TGTGCCACCAGTGATCCACTAGCGGAGAGCACAGATACGCAGTATTTT.

This clonotype was seen at least ten times. The chain has TRBV7-3 and TRBJ2-5, with D tentatively TRBD1 (7 bases). V shed 0 bases and J shed 5 bases, with 13 bases lying between them. This CDR3 is built from 15 residues. CDR1 and CDR2 (germline): SGHTA, FQGTGA. The CDR3 DNA is TGTGCCAGCAGCTTAACGGCAGGGGGGTATGAGACCCAGTACTTC. Its protein product is CASSLTAGGYETQYF. The whole variable domain, remainder taken from reference TRBV7-3 and TRBJ2-5, is GAGVSQTPSNKVTEKGKYVELRCDPISGHTALYWYRQSLGQGPEFLIYFQGTGAADDSGLPNDRFFAVRPEGSVSTLKIQRTERGDSAVYLCASSLTAGGYETQYFGPGTRLLVL.

V is TRBV5-1 and J is TRBJ1-2; D unclear. Germline values: CDR1 SGHRS, CDR2 YFSETQ. The CDR3 covers 15 residues. V lost 0 bases and J 1 base, leaving 10 bases between the germline ends. This chain's CDR3 is CASSLVAGDNYGYTF. Here the CDR3 DNA reads TGCGCCAGCAGCTTGGTGGCAGGAGATAACTATGGCTACACCTTC.

In this sample, this clonotype turned up many times. This chain connects TRBV2 to TRBJ1-5; no clear D. V shed 7 bases and J shed 4 bases, with 14 bases lying between them. The CDR3 totals 14 residues. Germline V CDR1 and CDR2: SNHLY, FYNNEI. The CDR3 nucleotides read TGTGCCAGCACCCCGGAGGGCCAGAATCAGCCCCAGCATTTT. Amino acids: CASTPEGQNQPQHF.

This sequence joins TRBV30 and TRBJ2-7; D call uncertain. Germline V gene data show CDR1 as GTSNPN and CDR2 as SVGIG (reference sequence). V lost 1 base to trimming and J lost 2 bases, with 9 bases between them. This CDR3 is built from 13 residues. The CDR3, as DNA: TGTGCCTGGAGTGCGCGCGGCACCTACGAGCAGTACTTC. As protein: CAWSARGTYEQYF.

V gene TRBV7-2 combines with J gene TRBJ1-4, with a weak D call TRBD1 (6 bases). The germline gives CDR1 SGHTA, CDR2 FQGNSA. This CDR3 comprises 15 residues. Trimming pared 4 bases from V and 8 bases from J, leaving 17 bases between. Written as DNA, the CDR3 is TGTGCCAGCAGCTGGGGTGTCGGGGGCGAGGAAAAACTGTTTTTT. It yields the protein CASSWGVGGEEKLFF.

This clonotype was seen repeatedly, ten times or more. The chain employs TRBV20-1 and TRBJ2-5; no clear D gene. CDR1 is DFQATT and CDR2 is SNEGSKA in the germline V gene (reference sequence). The germline V and J ends were trimmed by 0 bases and 3 bases, with 17 bases remaining between them. The CDR3 runs to 16 residues. The CDR3 nucleotides are TGCAGTGCTAGAGATCTATCGTCGGCTAGAAAAGAGACCCAGTACTTC. Amino acid sequence: CSARDLSSARKETQYF.

In its sample, this clonotype was seen many times. The chain combines TRBV10-3 with TRBJ2-3; D possibly corresponds to TRBD1 (6 bases). This CDR3 is 14 amino acids long. Germline V gene data show CDR1 as ENHRY and CDR2 as SYGVKD. Trimming took off 4 bases at V and 5 bases at J, with 13 bases between the two ends. CDR3 in amino acids: CAISGGGGGDTQYF. CDR3 coding DNA: TGTGCCATCAGTGGAGGGGGTGGCGGAGATACGCAGTATTTT.

This clonotype was seen ten or more times. The chain recombines TRBV15 with TRBJ1-5, with D possibly matching TRBD1 (5 bases). The length of the CDR3 is 15 residues. V shed 0 bases and J shed 3 bases, with 9 bases lying between them. Germline CDR1 reads LNHNV; CDR2 reads YYDKDF (reference sequence). The CDR3 DNA reads as TGTGCCACCAGCAGAGAGAGGGGTGCCAATCAGCCCCAGCATTTT. This translates into CATSRERGANQPQHF.

This clonotype occurred many times. The V gene is TRBV12-5, the J gene TRBJ2-7; D not certain. Trimming stripped 0 bases from V and 4 bases from J, with 13 bases between. The CDR3 sequence is 15 residues long. Germline-derived CDR1 and CDR2 are LGHNT and FRNRAP. The CDR3, as DNA: TGTGCTAGTGGTTTGGTGCTTGAGAGGAATTACGAGCAGTACTTC. Translated, it gives CASGLVLERNYEQYF. Full variable domain (missing parts from reference TRBV12-5 and TRBJ2-7): DARVTQTPRHKVTEMGQEVTMRCQPILGHNTVFWYRQTMMQGLELLAYFRNRAPLDDSGMPKDRFSAEMPDATLATLKIQPSEPRDSAVYFCASGLVLERNYEQYFGPGTRLTVT.

This clonotype was observed many times. The chain is built from TRBV12-5 and TRBJ1-2, with D tentatively TRBD1 (5 bases). The CDR3 runs to 14 residues. Germline CDR1 LGHNT, CDR2 FRNRAP. V was trimmed by 9 bases and J by 2 bases, leaving 16 bases between them. Here the CDR3 DNA reads TGTGCTAGCCGGACATCTGTCCCCAACTATGGCTACACCTTC. Translation gives CASRTSVPNYGYTF.

This clonotype was recorded a few times. V is TRBV3-1 and J is TRBJ2-5, with D possibly matching TRBD1 (5 bases). With 1 base removed from V and 5 bases from J, the gap between germline ends came to 17 bases. This CDR3 has 16 amino acids. Germline V lookup: CDR1 LGHDT, CDR2 YNNKEL (reference sequence). The CDR3 loop reads CASSQGRKAGWETQYF. Here the CDR3 DNA reads TGTGCCAGCAGCCAAGGGCGGAAGGCAGGGTGGGAGACCCAGTACTTC.

This clonotype has just a few counts. This chain links TRBV7-3 with TRBJ2-4; D is uncertain. There are 18 residues in the CDR3. Germline V lookup: CDR1 SGHTA, CDR2 FQGTGA. V was pared by 5 bases and J by 0 bases, with 20 bases between. CDR3 in amino acids: CASSLRMLQRLAKNIQYF. CDR3 coding DNA: TGTGCCAGCAGCCTACGTATGCTACAGCGTCTAGCCAAAAACATTCAGTACTTC.

This clonotype was counted only a few times. The chain has TRBV20-1 and TRBJ2-1; 11 bases agree with TRBD2. The CDR3 totals 16 residues. CDR1 DFQATT and CDR2 SNEGSKA come from the germline V gene (reference sequence). The trim removed 2 bases at V and 9 bases at J, leaving 12 bases unmatched. CDR3 protein: CSARIGLAGGWSEQFF. The CDR3 DNA follows: TGCAGTGCTAGAATAGGGCTAGCGGGAGGTTGGAGTGAGCAGTTCTTC.

This clonotype was picked up many times. V is TRBV20-1 and J is TRBJ1-1, with D possibly matching TRBD1 (5 bases). V was clipped by 6 bases and J by 0 bases, with 8 bases between them. Germline loops: CDR1 DFQATT, CDR2 SNEGSKA (reference sequence). This CDR3 is built from 12 residues. CDR3 sequence (DNA): TGCAGTGCAGGGGCTCTGAACACTGAAGCTTTCTTT. Residues: CSAGALNTEAFF.

This clonotype has at least ten counts. The chain recombines TRBV11-1 with TRBJ2-3; 11 nucleotides line up with TRBD2. This CDR3 region has 17 residues. Germline trimming cut 5 bases from V and 6 bases from J; bases unmatched to any gene: 13. Germline V lookup: CDR1 SGHAT, CDR2 FQDESV (reference sequence). The CDR3 sequence: CASSPLAGGPLSDTQYF. CDR3 coding DNA: TGTGCCAGCAGCCCCTTAGCGGGAGGGCCACTGTCCGATACGCAGTATTTT.

This clonotype was seen many times. CDR3 DNA: TGTGCCAGCAGTTACTCTTCAGGGCAAGAGACCCAGTACTTC. It encodes CASSYSSGQETQYF. This sequence joins TRBV6-9 and TRBJ2-5, with a tentative D call TRBD1 (5 bases). Germline V gives CDR1 MNHGY, CDR2 SVAAGI. The CDR3 runs 14 residues. Trimming took 3 bases from V and 2 from J, leaving 10 bases between them.

With respect to this clonotype: This clone may be a read error of a much larger clone one base away. The V and J genes are TRBV9 and TRBJ2-1, with D unresolved. Germline V gene lookup returns CDR1 SGDLS and CDR2 YYNGEE. The CDR3 contains 14 residues. Deletions cut 0 bases from V and 10 bases from J, with 14 bases between. The CDR3: CASSVDSGSYEQFF. The CDR3 DNA is TGTGCCAGCAGCGTAGACAGTGGGTCCTACGAGCAGTTCTTC.

This clonotype was counted ten times or more. The chain is built from TRBV2 and TRBJ2-1, with 11 bases that match TRBD2. V dropped 2 bases and J dropped 5; count of bases not matched to a gene: 2. The CDR3 extends over 15 amino acids. Germline CDR1 is SNHLY and CDR2 is FYNNEI. CDR3 nucleotide sequence: TGTGCCAGCAGTGAACTAGCGGGAGGCGACAATGAGCAGTTCTTC. Translation gives CASSELAGGDNEQFF.